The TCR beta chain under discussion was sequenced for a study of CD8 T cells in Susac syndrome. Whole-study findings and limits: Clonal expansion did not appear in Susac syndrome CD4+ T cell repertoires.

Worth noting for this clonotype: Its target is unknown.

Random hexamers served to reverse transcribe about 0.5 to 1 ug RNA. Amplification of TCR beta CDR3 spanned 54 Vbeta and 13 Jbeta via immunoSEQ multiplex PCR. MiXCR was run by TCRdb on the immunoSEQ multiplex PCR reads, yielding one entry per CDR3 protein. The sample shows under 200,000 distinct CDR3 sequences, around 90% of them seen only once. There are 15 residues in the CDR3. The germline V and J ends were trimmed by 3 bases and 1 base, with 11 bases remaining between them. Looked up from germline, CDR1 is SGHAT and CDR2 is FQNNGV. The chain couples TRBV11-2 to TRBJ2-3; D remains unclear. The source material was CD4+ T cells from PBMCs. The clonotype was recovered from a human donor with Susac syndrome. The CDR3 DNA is TGTGCCAGCAGCTTGGAAATAGTGGGCACAGATACGCAGTATTTT. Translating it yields CASSLEIVGTDTQYF.